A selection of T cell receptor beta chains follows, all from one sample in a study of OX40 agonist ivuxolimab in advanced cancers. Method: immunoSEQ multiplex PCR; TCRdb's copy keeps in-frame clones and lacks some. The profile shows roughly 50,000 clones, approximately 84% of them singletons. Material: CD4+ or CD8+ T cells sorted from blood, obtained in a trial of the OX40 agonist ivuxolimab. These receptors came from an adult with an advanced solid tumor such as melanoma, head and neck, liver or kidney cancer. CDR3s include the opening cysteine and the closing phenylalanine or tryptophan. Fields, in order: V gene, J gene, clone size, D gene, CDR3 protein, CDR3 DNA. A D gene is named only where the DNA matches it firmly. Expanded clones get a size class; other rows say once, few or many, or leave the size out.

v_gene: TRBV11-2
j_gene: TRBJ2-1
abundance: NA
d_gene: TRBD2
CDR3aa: CASSSSGLNEQFF
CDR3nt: TGTGCCAGCAGTTCTAGCGGCCTAAATGAGCAGTTCTTC

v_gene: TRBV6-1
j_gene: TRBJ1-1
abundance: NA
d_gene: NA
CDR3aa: CASSMGTEAFF
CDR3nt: TGTGCCAGCAGTATGGGGACTGAAGCTTTCTTT

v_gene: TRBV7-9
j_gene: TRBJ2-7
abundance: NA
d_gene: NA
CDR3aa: CASSLGGGSYEQYF
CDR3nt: TGTGCCAGCAGCTTAGGAGGGGGGTCCTACGAGCAGTACTTC

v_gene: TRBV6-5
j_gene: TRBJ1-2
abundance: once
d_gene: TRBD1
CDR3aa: CASTGDRADYGYTF
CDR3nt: TGTGCCAGCACCGGGGACAGGGCAGACTATGGCTACACCTTC

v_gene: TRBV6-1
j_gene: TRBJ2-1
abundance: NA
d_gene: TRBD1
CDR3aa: CASRIDRGEQFF
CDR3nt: TGTGCCAGCAGGATAGACAGGGGGGAGCAGTTCTTC

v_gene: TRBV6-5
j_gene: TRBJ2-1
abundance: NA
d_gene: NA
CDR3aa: CASSLHGQQAYNEQFF
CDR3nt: TGTGCCAGCAGTTTGCACGGACAGCAAGCCTACAATGAGCAGTTCTTC

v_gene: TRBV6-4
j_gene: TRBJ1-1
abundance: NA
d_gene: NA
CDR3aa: CASPLIDWVPEAFF
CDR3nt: TGTGCCAGCCCCCTTATAGATTGGGTACCTGAAGCTTTCTTT

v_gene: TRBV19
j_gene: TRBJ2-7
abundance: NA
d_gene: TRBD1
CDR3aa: CASSIAQGGTYEQYF
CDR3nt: TGTGCCAGTAGTATAGCACAGGGGGGAACCTACGAGCAGTACTTC

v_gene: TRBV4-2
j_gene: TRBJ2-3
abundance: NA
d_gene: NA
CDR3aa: CASSQDQEGRDTQYF
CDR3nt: TGTGCCAGCAGCCAAGATCAGGAGGGGCGAGATACGCAGTATTTT

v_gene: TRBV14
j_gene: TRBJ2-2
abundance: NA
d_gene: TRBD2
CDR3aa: CASSQALLAGTTGELFF
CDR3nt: TGTGCCAGCAGCCAAGCCTTACTAGCGGGGACCACCGGGGAGCTGTTTTTT

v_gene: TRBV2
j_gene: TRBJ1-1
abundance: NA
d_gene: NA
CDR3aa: CATSSPPGLEAFF
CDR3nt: TGTGCCACCTCTTCCCCCCCGGGACTTGAAGCTTTCTTT

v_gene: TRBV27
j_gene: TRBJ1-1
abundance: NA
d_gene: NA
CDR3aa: CASSLGGDEAFF
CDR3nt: TGTGCCAGCAGTTTGGGGGGAGATGAAGCTTTCTTT

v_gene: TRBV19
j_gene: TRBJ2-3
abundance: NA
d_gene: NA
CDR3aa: CASPPGTTTDTQYF
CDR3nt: TGTGCCAGTCCCCCGGGGACCACCACAGATACGCAGTATTTT

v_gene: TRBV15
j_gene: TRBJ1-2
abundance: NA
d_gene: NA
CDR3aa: CATSRGTSRAGYTF
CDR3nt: TGTGCCACCAGCAGAGGTACCTCCCGGGCTGGCTACACCTTC

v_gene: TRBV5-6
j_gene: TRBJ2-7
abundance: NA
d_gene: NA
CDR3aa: CASSLSAEQYF
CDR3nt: TGTGCCAGCAGCTTGTCAGCCGAGCAGTACTTC

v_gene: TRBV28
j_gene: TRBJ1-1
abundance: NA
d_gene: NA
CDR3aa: CASSSLSNVDRPYTEAFF
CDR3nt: TGTGCCAGCAGTTCCCTAAGCAACGTCGACCGCCCGTACACTGAAGCTTTCTTT

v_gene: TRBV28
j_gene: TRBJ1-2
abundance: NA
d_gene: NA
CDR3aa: CASRGPGANGYTF
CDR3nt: TGTGCCAGCAGAGGGCCGGGGGCGAATGGCTACACCTTC

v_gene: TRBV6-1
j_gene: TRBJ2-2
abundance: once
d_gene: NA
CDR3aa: CASSELVSNTGELFF
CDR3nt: TGTGCCAGCAGTGAGTTGGTTTCGAACACCGGGGAGCTGTTTTTT

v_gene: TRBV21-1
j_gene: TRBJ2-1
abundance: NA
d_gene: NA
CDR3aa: CASSRGIGREGRDEQFF
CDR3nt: TGTGCCAGCAGCCGAGGGATTGGGCGGGAGGGCCGAGATGAGCAGTTCTTC

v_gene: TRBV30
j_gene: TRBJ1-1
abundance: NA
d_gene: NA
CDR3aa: CALSGSTEAFF
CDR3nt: TGTGCCTTATCAGGGAGCACTGAAGCTTTCTTT

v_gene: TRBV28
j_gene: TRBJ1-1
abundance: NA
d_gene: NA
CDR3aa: CASSSYEAFF
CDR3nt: TGTGCCAGCAGTTCCTACGAAGCTTTCTTT

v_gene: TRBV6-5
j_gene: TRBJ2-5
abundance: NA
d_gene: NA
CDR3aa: CASSETWGQTQYF
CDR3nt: TGTGCCAGCAGTGAAACATGGGGGCAGACCCAGTACTTC